This T cell receptor (beta chain) originates from a study of cytomegalovirus exposure and HLA in healthy donors. Study-wide background: HLA-typed donors were the source of 82 million or so unique TCRs, which an early data release held.

Note on this clone: Antigen: not known.

It was healthy bone marrow donors who served as donors. 13 Jbeta primers and 60 Vbeta primers were used for the PCR. The assay was immunoSEQ multiplex PCR, and TCRdb's table has in-frame clones only and misses some. The sample includes over 130,000 clones, around 70% of them seen just once. General study results and limits: In an earlier analysis, in approximately 630 donors, most V segments appeared productive either ~87% or ~30% of the time.

This CDR3 spans 15 amino acids. Germline trimming cut 0 bases from V and 10 bases from J; bases unmatched to any gene: 12. Germline V gene lookup returns CDR1 MNHNY and CDR2 SVGAGI (reference sequence). The TCR sequence derives from a woman aged 25 to 39 in good health and CMV-seronegative. The chain links TRBV6-6 to TRBJ2-7; 7 bases are shared with TRBD1. Sequencing was carried out using PBMCs. The CDR3 DNA reads as TGTGCCAGCAGTTACTCCACCGTGACAGGGATCGAACAGTACTTC. This encodes CASSYSTVTGIEQYF.